These T cell receptor beta chains were read from a single sample in a study of blood T cells in healthy people across ages. Via MiXCR, TCRdb re-called the 5' RACE reads, giving one row per CDR3 protein. This table has hundreds of thousands of distinct CDR3 sequences, nearly 25% appearing once. A further study also used this sample, focusing on T cells of mothers and their children.

Sequenced material: blood. The receptors here all came from a boy aged 5-17 years in good health. CDR3s include the opening cysteine and the closing phenylalanine or tryptophan. Fields, in order: J gene, D gene, V gene, clone size, CDR3 DNA, CDR3 protein. D genes are given only for firm matches. Clone size appears in some rows only: once, few, many, or a class for an expanded clone.

>TRBJ2-7|.|TRBV20-1|.
TGCAGTGCTAGGCCGGGGACCTCTTACTACGAGCAGTACTTC
CSARPGTSYYEQYF
>TRBJ2-4|.|TRBV7-9|.
TGTGCCAGCAGCTTAGGACGGACCAAAAACATTCAGTACTTC
CASSLGRTKNIQYF
>TRBJ2-3|.|TRBV28|.
TGTGCCAGCAGTTTAGCCGACCGTCGGGTGCAGTATTTT
CASSLADRRVQYF
>TRBJ2-1|.|TRBV20-1|few
TGCAGTGCTAGGTTTCGAAACTACAATGAGCAGTTCTTC
CSARFRNYNEQFF
>TRBJ2-5|TRBD2|TRBV27|few
TGTGCCAGCACACTAGCGCCCGGGGAGACCCAGTACTTC
CASTLAPGETQYF
>TRBJ1-1|.|TRBV5-1|few
TGCGCCAGCAGCTTGTGGGCCCTGACGGTGAACACTGAAGCTTTCTTT
CASSLWALTVNTEAFF
>TRBJ1-4|TRBD1|TRBV7-2|few
TGTGCCAGCAGCTCGGGACAGGGTTTTGAAAAACTGTTTTTT
CASSSGQGFEKLFF
>TRBJ2-5|.|TRBV12-3/TRBV12-4|few
TGTGCCAGCAGTCTTCCCCAAGGTCAAGAGACCCAGTACTTC
CASSLPQGQETQYF
>TRBJ2-3|TRBD2|TRBV28|once
TGTGCCAGCAGTTCTACCTCATTACTAGCGGCCAGCACAGATACGCAGTATTTT
CASSSTSLLAASTDTQYF
>TRBJ2-7|.|TRBV2|.
TGTGCCAGCACCGAGGGCACAGAATCAAGATACGAGCAGTACTTC
CASTEGTESRYEQYF
>TRBJ1-2|TRBD1|TRBV29-1|few
TGCAGCGTTACACTTTCGGAGGGACAGGGTCGTAACTATGGCTACACCTTC
CSVTLSEGQGRNYGYTF
>TRBJ1-1|TRBD1|TRBV5-1|few
TGCGCCAGCAGTTTAGGACAGGGCCTCATGAACACTGAAGCTTTCTTT
CASSLGQGLMNTEAFF
>TRBJ2-5|.|TRBV20-1|many
TGCAGTGCTAGATTAGGGAGTGGTGGAGAGACCCAGTACTTC
CSARLGSGGETQYF
>TRBJ2-1|TRBD2|TRBV2|.
TGTGCCAGCAGTCGACCGGGGGGGTACTACAATGAGCAGTTCTTC
CASSRPGGYYNEQFF
>TRBJ2-1|.|TRBV15|few
TGTGCCACCAGCAGGGAGCCTCGAACGGGGCAGTTCTTC
CATSREPRTGQFF
>TRBJ2-3|.|TRBV2|few
TGTGCCAGCAGCGGGGATGGAGATACGCAGTATTTT
CASSGDGDTQYF
>TRBJ2-3|TRBD2|TRBV28|few
TGTGCCAGCAGTTTGCCCTTTTGGAGCGGGAAAGCGGAAGATACGCAGTATTTT
CASSLPFWSGKAEDTQYF